This TCR beta chain was sequenced for a study of PD-1 blockade in classical Hodgkin lymphoma. Profiled with immunoSEQ multiplex PCR; TCRdb holds only in-frame clones, not every one. Among approximately 16,000 clones listed, 89% were seen once. V dropped 6 bases and J dropped 9 bases, with 12 bases sitting between them. The CDR3 consists of 12 residues. Germline CDR1 LNHDA, CDR2 SQIVND (reference sequence). Findings and limits, study-wide: Reasons behind the repertoire differences stay unclear, perhaps disease activity or earlier therapy. CD4+ TCR diversity rose significantly by C4D1, and CD8+ TCR diversity did not. Patients were excluded if nivolumab began under 1 year after ASCT (the autologous transplant).

Documented time point: cycle 4 day 1 (C4D1), after 5 to 7 weeks of nivolumab. Autologous stem cell transplantation was followed by relapse in every patient, and brentuximab vedotin exposure varied. From thawed PBMCs, CD8+ T cells were isolated by magnetic negative selection. As to this clone: Its antigen is unidentified.

This TCR came from a human donor with classical Hodgkin lymphoma. The genes are TRBV19 and TRBJ2-4; unclear D gene. This specimen was CD8+ T cells from blood, taken before the fourth cycle of nivolumab. The CDR3 DNA reads as TGTGCCAGTAGAAGGCTGCGCGGCATTCAGTACTTC. The encoded protein is CASRRLRGIQYF.